This TCR beta chain was captured by sequencing in a study of shared clonotypes between healthy human individuals. Study outcomes and limitations: The genetic and exposure-history diversity represented was limited by few donors.

Using immunoSEQ multiplex PCR, the repertoire was profiled, and TCRdb retains in-frame clones only, with some absent. In the table there are approximately 2.3 million clones, over 85% of which are singletons. From germline, CDR1 is SEHNR and CDR2 FQNEAQ (reference sequence). V gave up 2 bases and J gave up 3 bases; unmatched junction bases: 7. CDR3 length: 16 amino acids. Partitioning of CD4+ cells yielded a CD45RA+ naive subset and a CD45RA-negative memory subset. Worth noting for this clone: Its specificity is unknown.

The sample taken for sequencing was naive CD4+ T cells from PBMCs. Specified subset: CD45RA+ positively selected. The chain is built from TRBV7-9 and TRBJ2-1, with 7 nucleotides matching TRBD1. The source is a man between 18 and 35 years old in good health. Some clones in this sample may be carry-over from other donors' samples. CDR3 residues: CASSLLGSGGYNEQFF. CDR3 in DNA: TGTGCCAGCAGCTTATTAGGGTCAGGGGGCTACAATGAGCAGTTCTTC.